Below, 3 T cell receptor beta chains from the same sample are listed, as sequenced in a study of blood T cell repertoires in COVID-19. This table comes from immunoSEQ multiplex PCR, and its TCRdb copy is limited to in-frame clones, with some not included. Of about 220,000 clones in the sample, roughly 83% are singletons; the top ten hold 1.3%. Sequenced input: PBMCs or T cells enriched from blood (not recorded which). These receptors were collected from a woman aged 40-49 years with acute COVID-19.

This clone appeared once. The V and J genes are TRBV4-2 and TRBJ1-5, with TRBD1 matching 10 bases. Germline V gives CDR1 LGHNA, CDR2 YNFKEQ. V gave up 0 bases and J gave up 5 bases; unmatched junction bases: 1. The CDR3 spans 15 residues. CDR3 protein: CASSQDGQGDQPQHF. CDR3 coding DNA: TGTGCCAGCAGCCAAGACGGACAGGGGGATCAGCCCCAGCATTTT.

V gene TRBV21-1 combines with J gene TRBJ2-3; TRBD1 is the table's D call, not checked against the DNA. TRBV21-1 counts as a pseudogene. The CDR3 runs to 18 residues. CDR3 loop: CASRYNPLGGEGTDTQYF. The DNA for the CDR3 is TGTGCCAGCAGGTACAATCCATTAGGGGGCGAGGGGACAGATACGCAGTATTTT.

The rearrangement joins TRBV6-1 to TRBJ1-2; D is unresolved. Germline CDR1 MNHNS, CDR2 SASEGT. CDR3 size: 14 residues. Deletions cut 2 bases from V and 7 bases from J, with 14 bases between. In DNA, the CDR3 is TGTGCCAGCAGTGAACTGCGGGGAATGGGTGGCTACACCTTC. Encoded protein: CASSELRGMGGYTF.